A single sample gave rise to the 27 T cell receptor beta chains below, sequenced in a study of blood T cell repertoires in COVID-19. Repertoires were generated with immunoSEQ multiplex PCR, while TCRdb's copy carries only in-frame clones and drops some. Counted here are approximately 120,000 clones, more than 75% occurring once; the ten biggest clones make up 5% to 6.5%. The sequencing sample was made of peripheral blood. The receptors originated from a human donor in a cohort sampled during active COVID-19.

The genes are TRBV6-5 and TRBJ1-2; no firm D call. The germline V gene has CDR1 MNHEY and CDR2 SVGAGI. V was cut by 0 bases and J by 4 bases, with 15 bases left in between. There are 16 residues in the CDR3. CDR3 in DNA: TGTGCCAGCAGTTACTCGAGCGGGGATGGTGGCTATGGCTACACCTTC. This codes for CASSYSSGDGGYGYTF.

V is TRBV5-1 and J is TRBJ2-1, with D maybe TRBD2 (6 bases). Germline V gene lookup returns CDR1 SGHRS and CDR2 YFSETQ. The ends were cut back, 2 bases at V and 4 bases at J, with 13 bases in the middle. The CDR3 length is 15 residues. The CDR3 DNA sequence: TGCGCCAGCAGCTTCGGTAGCGGCCGATACAATGAGCAGTTCTTC. This codes for CASSFGSGRYNEQFF.

V gene TRBV19 combines with J gene TRBJ1-5, with a tentative D call TRBD1 (5 bases). Deletions cut 3 bases from V and 0 bases from J, with 9 bases between. This CDR3 has 15 amino acids. Germline loops: CDR1 LNHDA, CDR2 SQIVND (reference sequence). Here the CDR3 DNA reads TGTGCCAGTAGTATGGGACTTTATAGCAATCAGCCCCAGCATTTT. Translation gives CASSMGLYSNQPQHF.

This clone was counted a single time. V usage is TRBV10-3 and J usage is TRBJ2-3, with D possibly TRBD2 on 6 matching bases. V lost 8 bases to trimming and J lost 6 bases, with 12 bases between them. Germline CDR1 ENHRY, CDR2 SYGVKD. The CDR3 spans 12 residues. The CDR3 bases are TGTGCCATCGGGGCTAGCGTCGATACGCAGTATTTT. This codes for CAIGASVDTQYF.

This chain joins TRBV5-4 and TRBJ2-7; 7 bases line up with TRBD1. The V gene's germline CDR1 is SGHNT and CDR2 YYREEE (reference sequence). The ends lost 2 bases at V and 2 bases at J; junction bases unmatched: 7. The CDR3 contains 15 residues. CDR3 sequence: CASSLRQGSPYEQYF. The CDR3, as DNA: TGTGCCAGCAGCTTAAGACAGGGTTCCCCCTACGAGCAGTACTTC.

This clone was seen a few times. The V and J genes are TRBV6-5 and TRBJ2-7; 11 bases align to TRBD1. Looked up from germline, CDR1 is MNHEY and CDR2 is SVGAGI. Germline trimming cut 6 bases from V and 2 bases from J; bases unmatched to any gene: 6. The CDR3 is 15 amino acids. This chain's CDR3 is CASRRTGGYPYEQYF. Here the CDR3 DNA reads TGTGCCAGCAGGCGGACAGGGGGCTATCCCTACGAGCAGTACTTC.

This clone came up once. The J gene is TRBJ2-4, the V gene TRBV4-1, with D perhaps matching TRBD1 (6 bases). Germline V lookup: CDR1 MGHRA, CDR2 YSYEKL. V dropped 4 bases and J dropped 3 bases, with 19 bases sitting between them. This CDR3 region has 17 residues. In DNA, the CDR3 is TGCGCCAGCAGCCCCGTCGACAGGAATTTTGGCAAAAACATTCAGTACTTC. This sequence encodes CASSPVDRNFGKNIQYF.

The CDR3 nucleotides are TGTGCCAGCAGAGATCCAGGGGGCAGAGGGAAACTGTTTTTT. Translated, it gives CASRDPGGRGKLFF. The chain is built from TRBV27 and TRBJ1-4, with 8 bases lining up with TRBD1. The CDR3 covers 14 residues. Germline V gives CDR1 MNHEY, CDR2 SMNVEV (reference sequence). Trimming removed 6 bases from V and 11 bases from J; junction bases left unmatched: 11.

The chain uses TRBV11-2 and TRBJ1-2; 8 nucleotides match TRBD1. V was pared by 8 bases and J by 9 bases, with 17 bases of the junction left unmatched. The CDR3 contains 15 residues. CDR1 and CDR2 from the germline V gene are SGHAT and FQNNGV. The DNA of the CDR3 is TGTGCCAGCGGACCTCACCCTACAGGGGGAGGTAGCTACACCTTC. Protein product: CASGPHPTGGGSYTF.

The rearrangement links TRBV5-1 to TRBJ2-2; 9 nucleotides line up with TRBD2. V dropped 4 bases and J dropped 6; count of bases not matched to a gene: 7. CDR1 and CDR2 (germline): SGHRS, YFSETQ. This CDR3 spans 15 amino acids. CDR3 in DNA: TGCGCCAGCAGCCTAGGGACTAGCTCCCCCGGGGAGCTGTTTTTT. Encoded protein: CASSLGTSSPGELFF.

V usage is TRBV2 and J usage is TRBJ2-5; 7 nucleotides agree with TRBD1. CDR1 and CDR2 (germline): SNHLY, FYNNEI. The V gene end was trimmed by 6 bases and the J gene end by 7 bases; junction bases not matched to a gene: 11. The CDR3 covers 14 residues. This CDR3 reads CASSGDSSRATQYF. CDR3 sequence (DNA): TGTGCCAGCAGCGGGGACAGCTCAAGAGCGACCCAGTACTTC.

The J gene is TRBJ2-3, the V gene TRBV29-1; perhaps TRBD2 as D (6 bases). There are 13 residues in the CDR3. V was trimmed by 3 bases and J by 1 base, leaving 8 bases between them. From germline, CDR1 is SQVTM and CDR2 ANQGSEA. The DNA for the CDR3 is TGCAGCGTTGAGCGGGGCCGCACAGATACGCAGTATTTT. Protein: CSVERGRTDTQYF.

The gene calls are TRBV6-4 and TRBJ1-2, with D hard to call. V was shortened by 0 bases and J by 6 bases, with 11 bases between the two germline ends. Germline CDR1 reads MRHNA; CDR2 reads SNTAGT. CDR3 size: 14 residues. The CDR3 bases are TGTGCCAGCAGTGACTCCAACAAGCGGGATGGCTACACCTTC. The encoded protein is CASSDSNKRDGYTF.

As to this clone: This same CDR3 is encoded by further DNA sequences in the sample. This rearrangement joins TRBV5-1 to TRBJ2-2; the D gene is possibly TRBD1 (6 bases). From germline, CDR1 is SGHRS and CDR2 YFSETQ. The ends were cut back, 4 bases at V and 1 base at J, with 8 bases in the middle. The CDR3 length is 14 residues. The CDR3 coding sequence is TGCGCCAGCAGCCTGGACAGGAACACCGGGGAGCTGTTTTTT. Translation: CASSLDRNTGELFF. The variable domain in full, with the rest retrieved from reference TRBV5-1 and TRBJ2-2, is KAGVTQTPRYLIKTRGQQVTLSCSPISGHRSVSWYQQTPGQGLQFLFEYFSETQRNKGNFPGRFSGRQFSNSRSEMNVSTLELGDSALYLCASSLDRNTGELFFGEGSRLTVL.

This chain connects TRBV18 to TRBJ1-1, with a tentative D call TRBD1 (5 bases). Trimming removed 6 bases at V and 1 base at J, with 12 bases between. The V gene's germline CDR1 is KGHSH and CDR2 LQKENI. The CDR3 loop spans 14 amino acids. In nucleotides, the CDR3 is TGTGCCAGCTCCGGGACTTCCTCGAACACTGAAGCTTTCTTT. This sequence encodes CASSGTSSNTEAFF.

The chain joins TRBV5-1 to TRBJ2-1; TRBD2 matches at 12 bases. This CDR3 contains 17 residues. The germline V gene has CDR1 SGHRS and CDR2 YFSETQ. J gave up 4 bases and V 1 base, and 6 bases lay outside the gene matches. The CDR3 sequence is CASSLRLAGGGYNEQFF. The DNA for the CDR3 is TGCGCCAGCAGCTTGAGGCTAGCGGGAGGGGGGTACAATGAGCAGTTCTTC. Full variable domain (rest looked up from reference TRBV5-1 and TRBJ2-1): KAGVTQTPRYLIKTRGQQVTLSCSPISGHRSVSWYQQTPGQGLQFLFEYFSETQRNKGNFPGRFSGRQFSNSRSEMNVSTLELGDSALYLCASSLRLAGGGYNEQFFGPGTRLTVL.

This clone showed up just once. This chain connects TRBV9 to TRBJ2-7; 8 bases line up with TRBD1. With 3 bases clipped from V and 3 bases from J, the junction kept 5 bases outside the gene matches. Germline values: CDR1 SGDLS, CDR2 YYNGEE. The CDR3 sequence is 14 residues long. CDR3 nucleotides: TGTGCCAGCAGCGGGTCCGGGACAGGCTACGAGCAGTACTTC. Translating it yields CASSGSGTGYEQYF. The full variable domain, with the rest looked up from reference TRBV9 and TRBJ2-7, is DSGVTQTPKHLITATGQRVTLRCSPRSGDLSVYWYQQSLDQGLQFLIQYYNGEERAKGNILERFSAQQFPDLHSELNLSSLELGDSALYFCASSGSGTGYEQYFGPGTRLTVT.

J is TRBJ2-7 and V is TRBV7-2, with 7 bases fitting TRBD2. V was clipped by 5 bases and J by 8 bases; unmatched bases: 15. This CDR3 has 15 amino acids. The germline CDR1 and CDR2 sequences are SGHTA and FQGNSA. CDR3 DNA sequence: TGTGCCAGCAGCATTCCGACTAGCAGGTGGGGGAAGCAGTACTTC. Amino acid sequence: CASSIPTSRWGKQYF.

About this clone itself: A junction end diverges from the germline sequence, so it may reflect a read error. The rearrangement joins TRBV4-1 to TRBJ2-4; D possibly corresponds to TRBD1 (6 bases). Germline V CDR1 and CDR2: MGHRA, YSYEKL. The CDR3 totals 18 residues. The CDR3 reads CASSKQGRAGEEKSIQYF. CDR3 nucleotides: TGCGCCAGCAGCAAACAGGGACGGGCGGGCGAAGAAAAAAGCATTCAGTACTTC.

The V gene is TRBV24-1, the J gene TRBJ2-1, with TRBD2 matching 8 bases. The V gene's germline CDR1 is KGHDR and CDR2 SFDVKD. The CDR3 loop spans 16 amino acids. Unmatched junction bases numbered 4, after V lost 0 bases and J lost 4 bases. The CDR3 region has the DNA TGTGCCACCAGTGATTTGACTAGCGGACCTTACAATGAGCAGTTCTTC. It specifies CATSDLTSGPYNEQFF.

This sequence joins TRBV15 and TRBJ2-1; TRBD2 matches 7 bases. Germline V CDR1 and CDR2: LNHNV, YYDKDF (reference sequence). V lost 4 bases, J lost 5 bases, and 5 bases stayed unmatched. The CDR3 covers 14 residues. The chain's CDR3 is CATSTGTTNNEQFF. The CDR3 coding sequence is TGTGCCACCAGCACCGGGACTACCAACAATGAGCAGTTCTTC.

This clone was seen once. The J gene is TRBJ2-2, the V gene TRBV6-6; D remains ambiguous. Trimming stripped 0 bases from V and 8 bases from J, with 7 bases between. This CDR3 is 13 amino acids long. Per the germline V gene, CDR1 is MNHNY and CDR2 is SVGAGI (reference sequence). In DNA, the CDR3 is TGTGCCAGCAGTTACTCGACTCCAGGGGAGCTGTTTTTT. Its protein is CASSYSTPGELFF.

V usage is TRBV4-3 and J usage is TRBJ1-1; TRBD1 matches at 11 bases. The CDR3 length is 14 residues. CDR1 and CDR2 (germline): LGHNA, YSLEER. V was pared by 4 bases and J by 6 bases, with 4 bases of the junction left unmatched. The CDR3: CASSLGQGESEAFF. CDR3 sequence (DNA): TGCGCCAGCAGCCTGGGACAGGGGGAGTCTGAAGCTTTCTTT.

The J gene is TRBJ2-7, the V gene TRBV18; possibly TRBD1 for D (6 bases). Trimming cost V 6 bases and J 5 bases, with 11 bases left between them. Germline V gene sequence: CDR1 KGHSH, CDR2 LQKENI. The CDR3 is made up of 12 amino acids. CDR3 nucleotide sequence: TGTGCCAGCTCCCAAAACAGGGACGAGCAGTACTTC. It encodes CASSQNRDEQYF.

This rearrangement joins TRBV28 to TRBJ1-6; 7 bases are a match to TRBD1. The CDR3 runs to 16 residues. J lost 7 bases, V lost 4 bases, and 10 bases had no gene match. Germline V CDR1 and CDR2: MDHEN, SYDVKM. The CDR3 DNA reads TGTGCCAGCAGTTCAATCATGACAGGGACGAATTCACCCCTCCACTTT. Translated: CASSSIMTGTNSPLHF.

The J gene is TRBJ2-7, the V gene TRBV12-3 or TRBV12-4, with a tentative D call TRBD1 (6 bases). This CDR3 region has 11 residues. V lost 6 bases, J lost 6 bases, and 9 bases lay in between. Here the CDR3 reads CASRSGVEQYF. CDR3 bases: TGTGCCAGCAGGTCAGGGGTCGAGCAGTACTTC.

The V and J genes are TRBV4-2 and TRBJ2-7, with 15 bases matching TRBD2. The trim removed 4 bases at V and 3 bases at J, leaving 4 bases unmatched. The length of the CDR3 is 16 residues. CDR1 is LGHNA and CDR2 is YNFKEQ in the germline V gene. Written as DNA, the CDR3 is TGTGCCAGCAGCCTTTGGGGACTAGCGGGAGGCTACGAGCAGTACTTC. Translated, it gives CASSLWGLAGGYEQYF.